The clone carrying this T cell receptor (beta chain) is medium-sized within its sample. The germline V and J ends were trimmed by 2 bases and 5 bases, with 9 bases remaining between them. This CDR3 is 13 amino acids long. CDR1 and CDR2 from the germline V gene are GTSNPN and SVGIG (reference sequence). This sample stems from a study of spatial heterogeneity in lung cancer. Described time point: sample taken at primary tumor resection. The library protocol tagged each TCR cDNA with a unique molecular identifier. MiXCR, run by TCRdb on the 5' RACE reads, gives a single entry per CDR3 protein. The sample shows about 1,800 distinct CDR3 sequences, approximately 11% of them seen only once.

The sequences come from normal lung tissue next to the tumor, collected at surgery. This chain uses TRBV30 with TRBJ1-4; D remains unclear. This clonotype was obtained from a female donor with early-stage non-small cell lung cancer. The CDR3 loop is CAWSWHGNEKLFF. Written as DNA, the CDR3 is TGTGCCTGGAGTTGGCATGGAAATGAAAAACTGTTTTTT.